This section outlines one T cell receptor beta chain sequence together with its context. These data originate in a study of response to subunit inactivated influenza vaccine. The CDR3 has 12 amino acids. Germline CDR1 KGHDR, CDR2 SFDVKD. Deletions cut 1 base from V and 4 bases from J, with 3 bases between. TCRdb independently ran MiXCR on the RT-PCR reads; one entry per CDR3 protein. The top ten clones hold 25% to 30% of a sample with about 170,000 distinct CDR3 sequences, roughly 12% of them seen once. These sequences were also reported in another study, on T cells expressing NK-cell markers. That investigation notes: For TCR beta, cDNA was produced by 5'RACE template switching with UMIs. Investigators obtained TCR beta repertoires from sorted CD3+CD56+NKG2C+, CD3+CD56+NKG2C- and CD3+CD56-NKG2C+ T cells. In several donors, dominant CD3+CD56+NKG2C+ clones formed about 1.0-8% of CD8+ cells. In a handful of donors, dominant clonotypes made up about 28.3-65% of CD3+CD56-NKG2C+ cells. Clarity on HCMV specificity was lacking for the expanded NKG2C+ T cell clones.

The sequence was collected from a man in his forties or fifties who received an inactivated influenza vaccine. The gene calls are TRBV24-1 and TRBJ1-2; D not certain. Sequencing was performed on CD8+ T cells sorted from PBMCs, taken about 11 days after vaccination. CDR3 DNA: TGTGCCACCAGTGATTTTAGCTATGGCTACACCTTC. This translates into CATSDFSYGYTF.